Below are 9 T cell receptor beta chains sequenced from a single sample in a study of Ad26.COV2.S vaccination and SARS-CoV-2 variants. Data came from immunoSEQ multiplex PCR; TCRdb stores just in-frame clones and leaves some out. Among under 500,000 clones listed, about 90% were seen once. Specified treatment: around 19 received Ad26.COV2.S at low or high dose, single or two shots; about 5 received placebo; per-sample allocation not given. Specimens were obtained on day 63 following the first vaccine or placebo injection. The sequencing here drew on peripheral blood, taken in a trial of Ad26.COV2.S vaccine versus placebo. The receptor source for this set is a person between 18 and 65 years old who received the Ad26.COV2.S COVID-19 vaccine or a placebo.

The chain couples TRBV6-5 to TRBJ1-3; 7 bases line up with TRBD1. V was clipped by 6 bases and J by 2 bases; unmatched bases: 4. Germline V CDR1 and CDR2: MNHEY, SVGAGI. The CDR3 runs 14 residues. CDR3 DNA sequence: TGTGCCAGCAGATTGACAGGGCCTGGAAACACCATATATTTT. This encodes CASRLTGPGNTIYF.

The chain is built from TRBV5-5 and TRBJ1-2; no clear D gene. The germline V and J ends were trimmed by 3 bases and 4 bases, with 19 bases remaining between them. This CDR3 comprises 16 residues. The germline gives CDR1 SGHKS, CDR2 YYEKEE (reference sequence). CDR3 nucleotide sequence: TGTGCCAGCAGCTCCTCCGTCGAGGGCCAAATCTATGGCTACACCTTC. Translation: CASSSSVEGQIYGYTF.

The CDR3 loop is CASSDSFRDTGELFF. The CDR3 DNA follows: TGTGCCAGCAGTGACTCGTTTAGGGACACCGGGGAGCTGTTTTTT. The rearrangement links TRBV6-4 to TRBJ2-2; D not resolved. CDR1 MRHNA and CDR2 SNTAGT come from the germline V gene. V was trimmed by 0 bases and J by 3 bases, leaving 8 bases between them. The CDR3 contains 15 residues.

The chain couples TRBV10-1 to TRBJ1-1; D may be TRBD1 (6 bases). Germline V gives CDR1 WNHNN, CDR2 SYGVQD (reference sequence). This CDR3 has 18 residues. The ends were cut back, 3 bases at V and 1 base at J, with 21 bases in the middle. The CDR3 DNA follows: TGCGCCAGCAGTGAAGTTGGGGGCGCCGTTCGGAGGAACACTGAAGCTTTCTTT. Residues: CASSEVGGAVRRNTEAFF.

The chain employs TRBV12-5 and TRBJ2-1; TRBD1 is a possible D gene (6 bases). The germline CDR1 and CDR2 sequences are LGHNT and FRNRAP. The CDR3 spans 17 residues. V shed 6 bases and J shed 0 bases, with 18 bases lying between them. The CDR3 protein is CASGAQGLATSYNEQFF. DNA for the CDR3: TGTGCTAGTGGGGCGCAGGGGCTTGCTACCTCCTACAATGAGCAGTTCTTC. The whole variable domain, remainder taken from reference TRBV12-5 and TRBJ2-1, is DARVTQTPRHKVTEMGQEVTMRCQPILGHNTVFWYRQTMMQGLELLAYFRNRAPLDDSGMPKDRFSAEMPDATLATLKIQPSEPRDSAVYFCASGAQGLATSYNEQFFGPGTRLTVL.

This rearrangement joins TRBV4-3 to TRBJ2-1, with D unclear. The CDR3 totals 14 residues. Germline CDR1 is LGHNA and CDR2 is YSLEER. V was trimmed by 0 bases and J by 13 bases, leaving 16 bases between them. The CDR3 region is CASSQDDTWKSQFF. CDR3 in DNA: TGCGCCAGCAGCCAAGATGATACATGGAAATCTCAGTTCTTC.

The chain employs TRBV12-3 or TRBV12-4 and TRBJ2-5; D possibly matches TRBD1 or TRBD2 (5 bases each). This CDR3 contains 13 residues. V was clipped by 3 bases and J by 3 bases, with 8 bases between them. The CDR3 nucleotides read TGTGCCAGCAGTTTGGGGGTTGAAGAGACCCAGTACTTC. This translates into CASSLGVEETQYF.

The rearrangement links TRBV11-2 to TRBJ2-3; D call uncertain. With 0 bases removed from V and 1 base from J, the gap between germline ends came to 11 bases. CDR1 and CDR2 (germline): SGHAT, FQNNGV. CDR3 size: 16 residues. CDR3 sequence reads: CASSLDFRIGTDTQYF. The CDR3 bases are TGTGCCAGCAGCTTAGATTTCAGGATAGGCACAGATACGCAGTATTTT.

The chain has TRBV29-1 and TRBJ2-7, with D maybe TRBD1 (6 bases). The length of the CDR3 is 13 residues. V dropped 3 bases and J dropped 3 bases, with 12 bases sitting between them. CDR1 and CDR2 from the germline V gene are SQVTM and ANQGSEA. CDR3 region: CSVDGQGIYEQYF. In nucleotides, the CDR3 is TGCAGCGTTGATGGGCAGGGGATCTACGAGCAGTACTTC.